This T cell receptor (beta chain) was sequenced during a study of PD-L1 blockade in urothelial cancer. Each PCR received spiked synthetic TCR analog templates. The protocol was immunoSEQ multiplex PCR, while the TCRdb copy is restricted to in-frame clones and leaves out a portion. The sample has some 80,000 clones; approximately 86% are singletons. The V end lost 10 bases, the J end lost 0 bases, and 10 bases lay between the germline ends. Germline V gives CDR1 MGHRA, CDR2 YSYEKL. The CDR3 covers 13 residues. The specimen was PBMCs, collected around atezolizumab (anti-PD-L1) treatment. The TCR comes from a woman aged 70-85 years with urothelial cancer. The chain joins TRBV4-1 to TRBJ2-1; D call uncertain. The CDR3 reads CATLRSSYNEQFF. The CDR3 bases are TGCGCCACCTTGAGAAGCTCCTACAATGAGCAGTTCTTC.